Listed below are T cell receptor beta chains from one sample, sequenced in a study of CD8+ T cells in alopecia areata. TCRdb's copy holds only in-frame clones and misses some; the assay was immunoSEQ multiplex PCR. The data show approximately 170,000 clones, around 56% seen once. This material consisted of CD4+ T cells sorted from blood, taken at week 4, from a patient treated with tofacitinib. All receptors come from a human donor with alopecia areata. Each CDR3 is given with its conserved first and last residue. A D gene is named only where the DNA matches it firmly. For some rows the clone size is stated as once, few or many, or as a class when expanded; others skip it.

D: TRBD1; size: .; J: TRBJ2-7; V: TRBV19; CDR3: CASSKGQEQYF; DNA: TGTGCCAGTAGCAAGGGACAGGAGCAGTACTTC
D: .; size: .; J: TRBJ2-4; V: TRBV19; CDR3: CASKSSRGKNIQYF; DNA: TGTGCCAGTAAGTCCAGCCGGGGGAAAAACATTCAGTACTTC
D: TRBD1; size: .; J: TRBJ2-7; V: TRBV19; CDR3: CASSSWTGNTYEQYF; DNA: TGTGCCAGTAGTAGCTGGACAGGGAATACCTACGAGCAGTACTTC
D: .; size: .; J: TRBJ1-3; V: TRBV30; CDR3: CAWSDGVSGNTIYF; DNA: TGTGCCTGGAGTGATGGGGTCTCTGGAAACACCATATATTTT
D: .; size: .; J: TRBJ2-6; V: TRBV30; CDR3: CAWSNTGYGANVLTF; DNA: TGTGCCTGGTCGAATACAGGGTACGGGGCCAACGTCCTGACTTTC
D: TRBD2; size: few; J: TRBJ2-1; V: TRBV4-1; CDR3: CASSQDLSGRVTEQFF; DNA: TGCGCCAGCAGCCAAGATTTGAGCGGGAGGGTGACTGAGCAGTTCTTC
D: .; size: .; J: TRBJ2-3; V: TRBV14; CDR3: CASSHGSSGLTDTQYF; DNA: TGTGCCAGCAGCCACGGGAGTAGCGGACTCACAGATACGCAGTATTTT
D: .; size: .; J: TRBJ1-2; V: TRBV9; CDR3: CASSPQAGVYGYTF; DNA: TGTGCCAGCAGTCCCCAGGCGGGGGTCTATGGCTACACCTTC
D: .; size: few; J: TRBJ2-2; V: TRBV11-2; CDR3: CASSFENTGELFF; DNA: TGTGCCAGCAGCTTTGAGAACACCGGGGAGCTGTTTTTT
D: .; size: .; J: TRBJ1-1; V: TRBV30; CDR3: CAWSNRVNTEAFF; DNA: TGTGCCTGGAGTAACAGGGTGAACACTGAAGCTTTCTTT
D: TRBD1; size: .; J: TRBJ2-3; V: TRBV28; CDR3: CASSERQGAMDTQYF; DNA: TGTGCCAGCAGTGAAAGACAGGGGGCGATGGATACGCAGTATTTT
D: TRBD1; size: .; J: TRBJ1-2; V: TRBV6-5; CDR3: CASSSGTANYGYTF; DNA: TGTGCCAGCAGTTCCGGGACAGCTAACTATGGCTACACCTTC
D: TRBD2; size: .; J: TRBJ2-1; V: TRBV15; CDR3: CATSRRTSGNNEQFF; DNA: TGTGCCACCAGCAGAAGGACTAGCGGGAATAATGAGCAGTTCTTC
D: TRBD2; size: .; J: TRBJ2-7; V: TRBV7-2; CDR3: CASSLGGTSGRNLYF; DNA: TGTGCCAGCAGCTTAGGGGGGACTAGCGGGAGAAATCTGTACTTC
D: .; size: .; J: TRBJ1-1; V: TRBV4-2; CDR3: CASSQDKYTEAFF; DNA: TGTGCCAGCAGCCAAGATAAATACACTGAAGCTTTCTTT
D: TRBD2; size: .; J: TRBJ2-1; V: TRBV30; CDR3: CAWRDQLAGGLIF; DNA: TGTGCCTGGAGAGACCAACTAGCGGGAGGTTTGATCTTC
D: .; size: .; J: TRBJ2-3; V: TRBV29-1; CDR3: CSVARGSETDTQYF; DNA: TGCAGCGTTGCGAGGGGTTCGGAGACAGATACGCAGTATTTT
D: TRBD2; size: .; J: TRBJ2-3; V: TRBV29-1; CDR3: CSVRLAHDTQYF; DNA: TGCAGCGTTAGACTAGCGCATGATACGCAGTATTTT
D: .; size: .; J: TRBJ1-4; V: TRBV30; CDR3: CASTGSGEVKLFF; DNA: TGTGCCTCAACTGGTTCAGGGGAAGTAAAACTGTTTTTT
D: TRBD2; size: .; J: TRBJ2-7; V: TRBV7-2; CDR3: CASSHRDYYEQYF; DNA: TGTGCCAGCAGCCACCGGGACTACTACGAGCAGTACTTC
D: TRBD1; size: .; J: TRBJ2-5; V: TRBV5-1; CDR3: CASARTGPQETQYF; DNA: TGCGCCAGCGCCAGGACAGGACCCCAAGAGACCCAGTACTTC
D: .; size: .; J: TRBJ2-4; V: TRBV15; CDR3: CATSRERRIAKNIQYF; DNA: TGTGCCACCAGCAGAGAGCGACGAATAGCCAAAAACATTCAGTACTTC
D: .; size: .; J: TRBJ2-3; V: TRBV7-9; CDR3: CASSLALDPTRDTQYF; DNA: TGTGCCAGCAGCTTAGCACTAGACCCTACTCGGGATACGCAGTATTTT
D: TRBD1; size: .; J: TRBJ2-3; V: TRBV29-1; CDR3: CSVEAGQGTDTQYF; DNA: TGCAGCGTTGAAGCCGGACAGGGAACAGATACGCAGTATTTT
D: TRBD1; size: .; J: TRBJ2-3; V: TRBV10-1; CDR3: CASSGVQGAGTDTQYF; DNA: TGCGCCAGCAGTGGCGTCCAGGGGGCAGGCACAGATACGCAGTATTTT
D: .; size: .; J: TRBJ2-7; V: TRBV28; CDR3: CASSSPGGTAYEQYF; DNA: TGTGCCAGCAGTTCTCCCGGGGGGACAGCCTACGAGCAGTACTTC
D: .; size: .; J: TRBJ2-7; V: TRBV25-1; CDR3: CASRKDNSYEQYF; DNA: TGTGCCAGCAGGAAGGACAACTCCTACGAGCAGTACTTC
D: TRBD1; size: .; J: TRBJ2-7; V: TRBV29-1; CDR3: CSVEPGQGAYEQYF; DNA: TGCAGCGTTGAACCGGGACAGGGTGCCTACGAGCAGTACTTC
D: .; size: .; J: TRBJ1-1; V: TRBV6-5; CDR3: CASSRGSRGDTEAFF; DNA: TGTGCCAGCAGTCGCGGCAGCAGGGGCGACACTGAAGCTTTCTTT
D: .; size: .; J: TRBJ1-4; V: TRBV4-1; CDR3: CASSQGGGALEKLFF; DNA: TGCGCCAGCAGCCAAGGAGGAGGGGCATTGGAAAAACTGTTTTTT
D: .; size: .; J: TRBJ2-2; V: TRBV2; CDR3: CASSPPDRGANTGELFF; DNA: TGTGCCAGCAGTCCCCCAGACAGAGGGGCGAACACCGGGGAGCTGTTTTTT
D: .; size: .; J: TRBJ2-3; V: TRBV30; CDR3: CAWIPPRVLGTDTQYF; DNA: TGTGCCTGGATCCCCCCTCGGGTCCTCGGCACAGATACGCAGTATTTT
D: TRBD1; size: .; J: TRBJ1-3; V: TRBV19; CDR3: CASGTGPGNTIYF; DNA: TGTGCCAGCGGGACAGGGCCTGGAAACACCATATATTTT
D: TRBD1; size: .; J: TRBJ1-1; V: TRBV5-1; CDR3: CASSLAAGGRVGAFF; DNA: TGCGCCAGCAGCTTGGCGGCAGGGGGACGAGTAGGAGCTTTCTTT
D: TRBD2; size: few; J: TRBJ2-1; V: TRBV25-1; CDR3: CASSTTSGRADEQFF; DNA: TGTGCCAGCAGTACCACTAGCGGGAGGGCCGATGAGCAGTTCTTC